This TCR beta chain was recovered during a study of neurological immune-mediated disorders. General observations from the study: The highest TCR clonal expansion occurred in HTLV-1-associated myelopathy; multiple sclerosis fell below healthy controls.

5'RACE employing 10-nucleotide random UMIs yielded the cDNA. TCRdb recomputed calls from the 5' RACE reads with MiXCR, one row per CDR3 protein. The repertoire holds about 44,000 distinct CDR3 sequences, with 20% to 25% as singletons. CDR3 size: 14 residues. Per germline, CDR1 MDHEN and CDR2 SYDVKM. The V end was cut by 3 bases, the J end by 8 bases, with 16 bases between. Time point specified: technical triplicate 3. Unsorted libraries were generated from 2 million PBMCs held at -80 degrees C. This clonotype was counted many times. The target antigen is unknown. The J gene is TRBJ1-1, the V gene TRBV28; no firm D call. The TCR sequence derives from a man between 60 and 75 years old with HTLV-1-associated myelopathy (HAM/TSP). The specimen sequenced was PBMCs. The CDR3 is CASSFISMGREAFF. The CDR3 DNA reads TGTGCCAGCAGTTTCATTTCAATGGGGAGGGAAGCTTTCTTT. The full variable domain, rest sourced from reference TRBV28 and TRBJ1-1, is DVKVTQSSRYLVKRTGEKVFLECVQDMDHENMFWYRQDPGLGLRLIYFSYDVKMKEKGDIPEGYSVSREKKERFSLILESASTNQTSMYLCASSFISMGREAFFGQGTRLTVV.